The 9 T cell receptor beta chains given below trace back to one sample, sequenced in a study of blood T cell repertoires in COVID-19. Only in-frame clones appear in the TCRdb table, and some are missing; sequencing was by immunoSEQ multiplex PCR. Of some 200,000 clones listed, about 90% are singletons. The specimen was peripheral blood. The source is a man aged 30-40 years with acute or convalescent COVID-19.

Written as DNA, the CDR3 is TGCGCCAGCAGCTTGTCAGGGGGCTATAATTCACCCCTCCACTTT. This codes for CASSLSGGYNSPLHF. The chain links TRBV5-1 to TRBJ1-6, with 7 bases lining up with TRBD1. CDR3 length: 15 residues. V dropped 1 base and J dropped 3; count of bases not matched to a gene: 1. Germline V gene sequence: CDR1 SGHRS, CDR2 YFSETQ.

V and J are TRBV7-2 and TRBJ1-4, with D maybe TRBD1 (5 bases). V gave up 3 bases and J gave up 3 bases, with 11 bases separating them. The germline CDR1 and CDR2 sequences are SGHTA and FQGNSA. The CDR3 consists of 15 residues. CDR3 in amino acids: CASSLAGLANEKLFF. CDR3 nucleotide sequence: TGTGCCAGCAGCTTGGCAGGGCTCGCTAATGAAAAACTGTTTTTT.

CDR3 region: CASSGASGYEQYF. The CDR3 DNA reads TGTGCCAGCAGTGGGGCTAGCGGATACGAGCAGTACTTC. The chain is built from TRBV2 and TRBJ2-7, with 7 bases fitting TRBD2. Germline trimming cut 4 bases from V and 4 bases from J; bases unmatched to any gene: 4. Germline V gene sequence: CDR1 SNHLY, CDR2 FYNNEI. This CDR3 is built from 13 residues.

The J gene is TRBJ2-7, the V gene TRBV5-6; 10 nucleotides match TRBD1. Germline lookup yields CDR1 SGHDT and CDR2 YYEEEE. The CDR3 loop spans 15 amino acids. Losses at the gene ends were 4 bases for V and 0 bases for J; bases not matched to a gene: 4. This chain's CDR3 is CASSETGGYSYEQYF. Here the CDR3 DNA reads TGTGCCAGCAGCGAGACAGGGGGCTACTCCTACGAGCAGTACTTC.

To note about this clone: One end of the junction varies from germline; a read error may be responsible. This rearrangement joins TRBV7-2 to TRBJ2-3, with 8 bases aligning to TRBD2. The CDR3 is 12 residues long. CDR1 and CDR2 from the germline V gene are SGHTA and FQGNSA. CDR3 sequence: CASRQTGTSSDF. In nucleotides, the CDR3 is TGTGCCAGCAGGCAGACCGGGACTAGTTCGGATTTT.

The chain has TRBV9 and TRBJ2-1; TRBD1 matches at 7 bases. Germline CDR1 is SGDLS and CDR2 is YYNGEE. The ends lost 0 bases at V and 10 bases at J; junction bases unmatched: 13. This CDR3 contains 16 residues. CDR3 DNA: TGTGCCAGCAGCGTAGTAGCCTCCCCAGGGGGAGCGGAGCAGTTCTTC. Encoded protein: CASSVVASPGGAEQFF.

This sequence joins TRBV6-5 and TRBJ1-4, with TRBD1 identical over 8 bases. After removal of 5 bases from V and 7 bases from J, the junction contained 6 bases not matched to a gene. Germline assignment: CDR1 MNHEY and CDR2 SVGAGI. The CDR3 totals 14 residues. The CDR3 DNA follows: TGTGCCAGCAGTCGGACAGGGTTGGGTGAAAAACTGTTTTTT. Translated, it gives CASSRTGLGEKLFF.

This clone was picked up one time. V usage is TRBV28 and J usage is TRBJ1-2, with 7 bases identical to TRBD1. The CDR3 is made up of 12 amino acids. The germline V gene has CDR1 MDHEN and CDR2 SYDVKM. V lost 7 bases to trimming and J lost 8 bases; unmatched junction nucleotides: 7. Here the CDR3 reads CASTAGGKGYTF. DNA of the CDR3: TGTGCCAGCACCGCAGGGGGTAAGGGCTACACCTTC.

The chain uses TRBV20-1 and TRBJ2-3; 11 bases agree with TRBD2. V lost 3 bases and J lost 4; bases outside the gene matches: 12. Germline loops: CDR1 DFQATT, CDR2 SNEGSKA (reference sequence). The CDR3 sequence is 17 residues long. The CDR3: CSASVLGTSGFADTQYF. CDR3 nucleotide sequence: TGCAGTGCTAGTGTCCTCGGGACTAGCGGTTTCGCAGATACGCAGTATTTT.